A selection of T cell receptor beta chains follows, all from one sample in a study of T cells after yellow fever vaccination. TCRdb passed the 5' RACE reads through MiXCR, listing each CDR3 protein once. The repertoire holds more than 90,000 distinct CDR3 sequences, with approximately 8.4% as singletons. The sequencing here drew on CD8+ T cells sorted from PBMCs, taken 45 days after the yellow fever booster vaccination. The origin of the receptors is a young man who received the YFV17D yellow fever vaccine. CDR3s include the opening cysteine and the closing phenylalanine or tryptophan. D genes are given only for firm matches. The size field is filled for only some rows; it gives once, few, many or a size class.

v_gene	j_gene	abundance	d_gene	CDR3aa	CDR3nt
TRBV7-2	TRBJ2-7	many	NA	CASSLLTSSYEQYF	TGTGCCAGCAGCTTACTGACTAGCTCCTACGAGCAGTACTTC
TRBV6-2/TRBV6-3	TRBJ2-2	many	NA	CASKGGPTGELFF	TGTGCCAGCAAGGGGGGACCTACCGGGGAGCTGTTTTTT
TRBV29-1	TRBJ2-7	many	TRBD2	CSVSGGPTQIGTIYEQYF	TGCAGCGTCTCGGGAGGACCGACCCAAATAGGGACGATCTACGAGCAGTACTTC
TRBV27	TRBJ2-3	many	NA	CASSPQGAADTQYF	TGTGCCAGCAGTCCCCAGGGAGCCGCAGATACGCAGTATTTT
TRBV5-1	TRBJ2-7	many	TRBD2	CASSHKAGGEQYF	TGCGCCAGCAGCCACAAGGCGGGGGGCGAGCAGTACTTC
TRBV2	TRBJ1-2	many	TRBD1	CASSVGQARREPNYGYTF	TGTGCCAGCAGCGTGGGACAGGCTCGCCGTGAGCCTAACTATGGCTACACCTTC
TRBV10-3	TRBJ2-2	many	NA	CAILLLSTGELFF	TGTGCCATTCTCCTACTATCCACCGGGGAGCTGTTTTTT
TRBV7-8	TRBJ2-7	many	TRBD2	CASSALAGASYEQYF	TGTGCCAGCAGCGCACTAGCGGGGGCCTCCTACGAGCAGTACTTC
TRBV28	TRBJ2-3	many	TRBD2	CASSFDSGSTDTQYF	TGTGCCAGCAGTTTCGATAGCGGGAGCACAGATACGCAGTATTTT
TRBV11-2	TRBJ1-2	many	NA	CASSQGVPLGYTF	TGTGCCAGCAGCCAAGGCGTACCTTTGGGCTACACCTTC
TRBV29-1	TRBJ2-7	many	NA	CSVEEGFGNEQYF	TGCAGCGTTGAAGAGGGGTTTGGCAACGAGCAGTACTTC
TRBV28	TRBJ2-7	NA	TRBD2	CASRLRGLAGDPSSYEQYF	TGTGCCAGCAGACTCCGGGGACTAGCGGGGGACCCCAGCTCCTACGAGCAGTACTTC
TRBV20-1	TRBJ1-4	many	TRBD1	CSAPRTGVPTNEKLFF	TGCAGTGCTCCTCGTACAGGGGTCCCAACTAATGAAAAACTGTTTTTT
TRBV2	TRBJ2-3	NA	NA	CASSDNWDTQYF	TGTGCCAGCAGTGACAATTGGGATACGCAGTATTTT
TRBV24-1	TRBJ2-7	many	TRBD1	CATSDPWTGEQYF	TGTGCCACCAGTGATCCCTGGACAGGGGAGCAGTACTTC
TRBV7-6	TRBJ2-1	few	TRBD2	CASSLDPGLAGVDEQFF	TGTGCCAGCAGCTTGGACCCGGGACTAGCGGGAGTGGATGAGCAGTTCTTC
TRBV9	TRBJ2-5	NA	NA	CASSVYEGAPQETQYF	TGTGCCAGCAGCGTATATGAAGGGGCCCCTCAAGAGACCCAGTACTTC
TRBV11-2	TRBJ2-7	many	NA	CASSLGSTAYEQYF	TGTGCCAGCAGCTTAGGCAGCACGGCCTACGAGCAGTACTTC
TRBV21-1	TRBJ2-5	many	NA	CARTPWSWETQYF	TGTGCCAGAACCCCATGGTCCTGGGAGACCCAGTACTTC
TRBV6-5	TRBJ1-1	many	NA	CASSYGPAGLTEAFF	TGTGCCAGCAGTTACGGCCCCGCGGGTCTGACTGAAGCTTTCTTT
TRBV20-1	TRBJ2-5	NA	NA	CSAKHDLTLQEAQYF	TGCAGTGCTAAACACGACTTGACACTGCAGGAGGCCCAGTACTTC
TRBV3-1	TRBJ2-5	many	TRBD1	CASSLMSSGRTGLGEETQYF	TGTGCCAGCAGCCTAATGTCATCCGGTCGGACAGGGTTAGGGGAAGAGACCCAGTACTTC
TRBV6-5	TRBJ1-5	many	TRBD1	CASSSGQGYQPQHF	TGTGCCAGCAGTTCGGGACAGGGTTATCAGCCCCAGCATTTT
TRBV20-1	TRBJ2-2	many	TRBD2	CSARPGLETGELFF	TGCAGTGCTAGACCCGGACTAGAGACCGGGGAGCTGTTTTTT
TRBV29-1	TRBJ2-1	many	TRBD2	CSADLIAGGSVNEQFF	TGCAGCGCCGATTTAATAGCGGGAGGGTCGGTCAATGAGCAGTTCTTC
TRBV9	TRBJ2-3	many	TRBD2	CASSERGLAGITDTQYF	TGTGCCAGCAGCGAGCGGGGACTAGCGGGGATCACAGATACGCAGTATTTT
TRBV4-2	TRBJ2-7	few	NA	CASSQDTSAFSYEQYF	TGTGCCAGCAGCCAAGATACCAGCGCCTTCTCCTACGAGCAGTACTTC
TRBV27	TRBJ2-7	once	NA	CASSISASGAYEQYF	TGTGCCAGCAGTATTAGCGCAAGTGGCGCCTACGAGCAGTACTTC
TRBV4-3	TRBJ2-7	many	TRBD1	CASSQGTGIYEQYF	TGCGCCAGCAGCCAGGGGACAGGGATTTACGAGCAGTACTTC
TRBV3-1	TRBJ2-1	many	TRBD1	CASSQIAYEGATEQFF	TGTGCCAGCAGCCAGATTGCATATGAGGGGGCCACTGAGCAGTTCTTC
TRBV15	TRBJ1-1	many	NA	CATSRTRGNTEAFF	TGTGCCACCAGCAGAACCAGGGGGAACACTGAAGCTTTCTTT
TRBV12-3/TRBV12-4	TRBJ2-7	many	TRBD1	CASSFWLQGVHEQYF	TGTGCCAGCAGTTTTTGGTTACAGGGGGTCCACGAGCAGTACTTC
TRBV27	TRBJ2-7	many	NA	CASSPGGAGAYEQYF	TGTGCCAGCAGTCCAGGGGGGGCGGGGGCTTACGAGCAGTACTTC
TRBV7-9	TRBJ2-7	NA	TRBD1	CASSYQGADEQYF	TGTGCCAGCAGCTATCAGGGGGCGGACGAGCAGTACTTC
TRBV11-3	TRBJ2-1	few	NA	CASSLGRDRRNNEQFF	TGTGCCAGCAGCTTAGGGCGGGACAGACGGAACAATGAGCAGTTCTTC
TRBV4-3	TRBJ2-1	many	NA	CASSPLDSYNEQFF	TGCGCCAGCAGCCCACTCGATTCCTACAATGAGCAGTTCTTC
TRBV7-9	TRBJ2-5	many	TRBD1	CASSFTGKTGLDETQYF	TGTGCCAGCAGCTTTACCGGGAAGACAGGGTTGGACGAGACCCAGTACTTC
TRBV12-3/TRBV12-4	TRBJ1-2	many	NA	CASSLPGLLGSGYTF	TGTGCCAGCAGCCTTCCGGGACTCCTAGGAAGCGGCTACACCTTC
TRBV5-1	TRBJ2-3	many	TRBD2	CASSLLPSGSDADTQYF	TGCGCCAGCAGCTTGTTACCTAGCGGGAGCGACGCAGATACGCAGTATTTT
TRBV7-6	TRBJ1-1	many	NA	CASSSDEGTEAFF	TGTGCCAGCAGCTCTGACGAGGGCACTGAAGCTTTCTTT